This T cell receptor beta chain came from a study of CD8 T cells in Susac syndrome. Study-wide findings and caveats: The study admitted that it had a relatively small number of individuals in its TCR sequencing and HLA analysis.

Sequencing of TCR beta was performed on blood CD8+ and CD4+ T cells. In the case of this clonotype: The target antigen is unknown.

The ends were cut back, 5 bases at V and 0 bases at J, with 14 bases in the middle. The CDR3 has 17 amino acids. Germline V CDR1 and CDR2: SGHTA, FQGTGA. About 0.45 to 1 ug RNA was reverse transcribed with random hexamers. The amplification used immunoSEQ multiplex PCR on TCR beta CDR3; it spanned 54 Vbeta and 13 Jbeta. TCRdb ran MiXCR on the immunoSEQ multiplex PCR reads and lists one entry per CDR3 protein. This sample has around 99,000 distinct CDR3 sequences, with 96% found just once. Material for sequencing was CD4+ T cells from PBMCs. This chain links TRBV7-3 with TRBJ2-6; tentatively, D is TRBD2 (6 bases). This receptor was taken from a human donor in good health. The DNA of the CDR3 is TGTGCCAGCAGCCCACCCGGGAGCCGCTCTGGGGCCAACGTCCTGACTTTC. It encodes CASSPPGSRSGANVLTF.